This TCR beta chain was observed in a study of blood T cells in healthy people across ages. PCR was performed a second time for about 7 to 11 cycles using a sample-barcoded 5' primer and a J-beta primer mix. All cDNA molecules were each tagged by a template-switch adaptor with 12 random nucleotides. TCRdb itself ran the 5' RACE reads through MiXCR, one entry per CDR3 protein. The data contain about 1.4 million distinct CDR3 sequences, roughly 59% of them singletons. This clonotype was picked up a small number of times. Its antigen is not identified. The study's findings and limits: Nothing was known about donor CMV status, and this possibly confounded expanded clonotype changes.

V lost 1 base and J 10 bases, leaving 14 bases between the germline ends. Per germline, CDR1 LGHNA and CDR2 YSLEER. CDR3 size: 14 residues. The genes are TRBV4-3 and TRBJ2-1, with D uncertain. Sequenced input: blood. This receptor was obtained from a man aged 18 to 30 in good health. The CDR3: CASSQVGPRGEQFF. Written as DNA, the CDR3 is TGCGCCAGCAGCCAAGTGGGCCCAAGAGGCGAGCAGTTCTTC.